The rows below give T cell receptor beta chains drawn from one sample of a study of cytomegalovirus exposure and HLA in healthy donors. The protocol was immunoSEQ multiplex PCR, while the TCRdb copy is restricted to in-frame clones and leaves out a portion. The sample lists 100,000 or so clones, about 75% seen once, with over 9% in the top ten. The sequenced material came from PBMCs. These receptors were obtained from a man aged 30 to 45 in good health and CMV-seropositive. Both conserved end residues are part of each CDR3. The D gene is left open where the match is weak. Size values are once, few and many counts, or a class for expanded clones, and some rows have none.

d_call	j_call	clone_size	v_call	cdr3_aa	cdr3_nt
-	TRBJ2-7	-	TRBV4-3	CASSQNDLGYEQYF	TGCGCCAGCAGCCAAAACGACTTGGGCTACGAGCAGTACTTC
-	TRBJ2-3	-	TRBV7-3	CASSPQRGADTQYF	TGTGCCAGCAGCCCGCAGCGTGGCGCAGATACGCAGTATTTT
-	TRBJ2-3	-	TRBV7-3	CASSYYPDTQYF	TGTGCCAGCAGCTATTATCCGGATACGCAGTATTTT
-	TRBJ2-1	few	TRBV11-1	CASSLGGGGNEQFF	TGTGCCAGCAGCTTAGGTGGGGGAGGCAATGAGCAGTTCTTC
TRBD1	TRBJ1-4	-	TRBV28	CASSPRTGMLEKLFF	TGTGCCAGCAGTCCCCGGACAGGGATGCTTGAAAAACTGTTTTTT
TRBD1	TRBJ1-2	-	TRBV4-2	CASSQNRGSYGYTF	TGTGCCAGCAGCCAAAACAGGGGGTCCTATGGCTACACCTTC
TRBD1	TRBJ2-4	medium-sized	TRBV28	CASRHQGQGLAKNIQYF	TGTGCCAGCAGGCACCAAGGACAGGGACTAGCCAAAAACATTCAGTACTTC
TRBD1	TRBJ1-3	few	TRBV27	CATLRQGKGNTIYF	TGTGCCACCCTACGACAGGGTAAAGGAAACACCATATATTTT
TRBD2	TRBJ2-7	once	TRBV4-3	CASSLGLAYEQYF	TGCGCCAGCAGCTTAGGACTAGCCTACGAGCAGTACTTC
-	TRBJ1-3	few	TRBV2	CASSEVWGASSGNTIYF	TGTGCCAGCAGTGAAGTGTGGGGCGCGAGCTCTGGAAACACCATATATTTT
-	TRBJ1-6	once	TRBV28	CASSLSVLRSPLHF	TGTGCCAGCAGTTTGTCAGTACTCAGGTCACCCCTCCACTTT
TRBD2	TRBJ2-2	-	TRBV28	CASTTSGGRTGELFF	TGTGCCAGCACTACGAGCGGGGGTCGCACCGGGGAGCTGTTTTTT
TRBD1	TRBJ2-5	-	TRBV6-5	CASTPTGGRETQYF	TGTGCCAGTACCCCGACAGGGGGAAGAGAGACCCAGTACTTC
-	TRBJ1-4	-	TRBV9	CASSVAATNEKLFF	TGTGCCAGCAGCGTAGCCGCAACTAATGAAAAACTGTTTTTT
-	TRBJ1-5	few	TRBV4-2	CASSQRLSGGLSNQPQHF	TGTGCCAGCAGCCAAAGGCTGAGTGGTGGGCTGAGCAATCAGCCCCAGCATTTT
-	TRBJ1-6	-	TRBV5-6	CASSLVENSPLHF	TGTGCCAGCAGCTTGGTGGAGAATTCACCCCTCCACTTT
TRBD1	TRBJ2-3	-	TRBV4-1	CASSQGLGGSGDTQYF	TGCGCCAGCAGCCAAGGTCTAGGGGGCAGCGGAGATACGCAGTATTTT
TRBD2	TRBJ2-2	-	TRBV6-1	CASRRLANGGELFF	TGTGCCAGCAGGAGACTAGCAAATGGCGGGGAGCTGTTTTTT
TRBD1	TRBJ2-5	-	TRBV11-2	CASSYGTGGQETQYF	TGTGCCAGCAGCTACGGGACAGGGGGCCAAGAGACCCAGTACTTC
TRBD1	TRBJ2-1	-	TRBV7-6	CASSVIHPEGQGNEQFF	TGTGCCAGCAGCGTTATTCACCCCGAGGGACAGGGGAATGAGCAGTTCTTC
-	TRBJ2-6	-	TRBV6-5	CASFLSGANVLTF	TGTGCCAGCTTCCTATCTGGGGCCAACGTCCTGACTTTC
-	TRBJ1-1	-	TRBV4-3	CASSQGNVGQNTEAFF	TGCGCCAGCAGCCAAGGTAACGTGGGGCAGAACACTGAAGCTTTCTTT
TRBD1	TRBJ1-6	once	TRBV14	CASSQGQGKSPLHF	TGTGCCAGCAGCCAAGGACAGGGTAAGTCACCCCTCCACTTT
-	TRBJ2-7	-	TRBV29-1	CSVEGGVSYEQYF	TGCAGCGTTGAAGGGGGGGTTTCCTACGAGCAGTACTTC
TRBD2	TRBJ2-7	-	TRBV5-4	CASSSTTSGGFYEQYF	TGTGCCAGCAGCTCCACCACTAGCGGGGGGTTCTACGAGCAGTACTTC
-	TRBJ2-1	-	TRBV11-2	CASSLSPGNEQFF	TGTGCCAGCAGCTTAAGCCCCGGGAATGAGCAGTTCTTC
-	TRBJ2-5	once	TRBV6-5	CASSYSAGVYQETQYF	TGTGCCAGCAGTTACTCAGCAGGGGTGTACCAAGAGACCCAGTACTTC
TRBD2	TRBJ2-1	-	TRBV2	CASTVQTSGVHNEQFF	TGTGCCAGCACTGTCCAGACTAGCGGGGTCCACAATGAGCAGTTCTTC
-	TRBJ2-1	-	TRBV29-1	CSVSSLQIYNEQFF	TGCAGCGTCTCCTCCTTACAGATCTACAATGAGCAGTTCTTC
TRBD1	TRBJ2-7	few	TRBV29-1	CSVGDRGYEQYF	TGCAGCGTTGGGGACAGGGGCTACGAGCAGTACTTC
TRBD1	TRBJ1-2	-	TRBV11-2	CASSTGEITF	TGTGCCAGCAGTACAGGGGAGATTACCTTC
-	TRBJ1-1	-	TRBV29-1	CSVGSGEYTEAFF	TGCAGCGTAGGATCGGGAGAGTACACTGAAGCTTTCTTT
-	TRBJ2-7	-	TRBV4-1	CASSRQDYEQYF	TGCGCCAGCAGCCGACAGGACTACGAGCAGTACTTC
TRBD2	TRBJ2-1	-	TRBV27	CASSSGLAALNEQFF	TGTGCCAGCAGTTCCGGACTAGCGGCCCTAAATGAGCAGTTCTTC
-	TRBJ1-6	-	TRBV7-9	CASSPQSSYNSPLHF	TGTGCCAGCAGCCCACAGAGCTCCTATAATTCACCCCTCCACTTT
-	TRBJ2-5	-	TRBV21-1	CASSKESGTGVETQYF	TGTGCCAGCAGCAAAGAAAGCGGGACAGGGGTAGAGACCCAGTACTTC
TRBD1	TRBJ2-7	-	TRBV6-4	CASSDGTGKQYF	TGTGCCAGCAGTGACGGGACAGGAAAGCAGTACTTC
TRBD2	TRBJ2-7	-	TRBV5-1	CASSYRLAGNSYEQYF	TGCGCCAGCAGTTATAGACTAGCGGGGAACTCCTACGAGCAGTACTTC
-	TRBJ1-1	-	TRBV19	CASSIQLNTEAFF	TGTGCCAGTAGTATACAGTTGAACACTGAAGCTTTCTTT
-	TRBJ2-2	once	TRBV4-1	CASSQGGRELFF	TGCGCCAGCAGCCAGGGAGGTAGGGAGCTGTTTTTT
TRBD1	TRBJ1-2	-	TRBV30	CARDRVNYGYTF	TGTGCCCGGGACAGGGTTAACTATGGCTACACCTTC
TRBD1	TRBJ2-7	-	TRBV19	CASTGDSSYEQYF	TGTGCCAGTACCGGGGACAGCTCCTACGAGCAGTACTTC
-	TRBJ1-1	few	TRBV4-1	CASSQVSGLTKAFF	TGCGCCAGCAGCCAAGTTTCAGGCCTTACAAAAGCTTTCTTT
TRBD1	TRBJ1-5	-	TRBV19	CASSTPGGLQPQHF	TGTGCCAGTAGTACCCCAGGGGGCCTTCAGCCCCAGCATTTT
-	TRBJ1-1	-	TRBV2	CASRGHNTEAFF	TGTGCCAGCAGGGGACACAACACTGAAGCTTTCTTT